The rows below give T cell receptor beta chains drawn from one sample of a study of blood T cells in healthy people across ages. TCRdb reprocessed the 5' RACE reads with MiXCR, giving one entry per CDR3 protein. The sample lists some 920,000 distinct CDR3 sequences, just over 50% occurring once. Sequencing used blood. The receptor source for this set is a woman aged 60-75 years in good health. CDR3s include the opening cysteine and the closing phenylalanine or tryptophan. D genes are given only for firm matches. Only some rows state a clone size, as once, few, many or a class for expanded clones.

few	TRBV7-2	TRBJ2-7	NA	CASSLQGMIYEQYF	TGTGCCAGCAGCTTACAGGGGATGATCTACGAGCAGTACTTC
NA	TRBV7-2	TRBJ2-5	TRBD1	CASSLTDRAETQYF	TGTGCCAGCAGCCTCACCGACAGGGCGGAGACCCAGTACTTC
few	TRBV4-1	TRBJ2-3	TRBD1	CASSQEARQGFGTQYF	TGCGCCAGCAGCCAAGAAGCCCGACAGGGATTCGGTACGCAGTATTTT
few	TRBV28	TRBJ2-3	NA	CASSPDTGGWDTQYF	TGTGCCAGCAGTCCCGACACCGGAGGTTGGGATACGCAGTATTTT
NA	TRBV11-2	TRBJ1-2	NA	CASSLEAGTLGYTF	TGTGCCAGCAGCTTAGAGGCAGGGACCCTTGGCTACACCTTC
few	TRBV7-8	TRBJ2-1	TRBD2	CASSRTSGINEQFF	TGTGCCAGCAGCCGGACTAGCGGGATAAATGAGCAGTTCTTC
NA	TRBV10-3	TRBJ2-1	NA	CANPGNEQFF	TGTGCCAACCCCGGGAATGAGCAGTTCTTC
NA	TRBV13	TRBJ2-7	NA	CASSLSLVLEQYF	TGTGCCAGCAGCTTATCCCTCGTTTTGGAGCAGTACTTC
many	TRBV29-1	TRBJ2-1	NA	CSGGTRDEQFF	TGCAGCGGGGGGACCAGGGATGAGCAGTTCTTC
NA	TRBV27	TRBJ2-5	TRBD2	CASSFLAGAGTQYF	TGTGCCAGCAGTTTTCTAGCGGGAGCGGGGACCCAGTACTTC
NA	TRBV15	TRBJ2-3	NA	CATSRGRMPGTDTQYF	TGTGCCACCAGCAGAGGTAGGATGCCGGGCACAGATACGCAGTATTTT
NA	TRBV12-3/TRBV12-4	TRBJ2-4	TRBD1	CASTRQGAAKNIQYF	TGTGCCAGCACCCGACAGGGGGCTGCCAAAAACATTCAGTACTTC
NA	TRBV24-1	TRBJ2-7	TRBD1	CATSDLGQGDEQYF	TGTGCCACCAGTGATTTGGGACAGGGAGACGAGCAGTACTTC
NA	TRBV28	TRBJ2-3	TRBD2	CASSFTGTSGRTQYF	TGTGCCAGCAGTTTTACCGGGACTAGCGGGCGTACGCAGTATTTT
few	TRBV4-1	TRBJ2-5	NA	CASSQPRLQETQYF	TGCGCCAGCAGCCAACCCAGACTACAAGAGACCCAGTACTTC
few	TRBV5-1	TRBJ1-1	NA	CASSSGRGNTEAFF	TGCGCCAGCAGCTCAGGCAGGGGTAACACTGAAGCTTTCTTT
NA	TRBV6-2/TRBV6-3	TRBJ1-5	TRBD1	CASSNQDRGLWPQHF	TGTGCCAGCAGTAACCAAGACAGGGGACTCTGGCCCCAGCATTTT
NA	TRBV7-9	TRBJ1-2	NA	CASSLALDQNYGYTF	TGTGCCAGCAGCTTAGCCTTAGATCAGAACTATGGCTACACCTTC
once	TRBV2	TRBJ2-2	NA	CASGPLAAGELFF	TGTGCCAGCGGCCCCCTGGCGGCCGGGGAGCTGTTTTTT
NA	TRBV30	TRBJ1-6	NA	CAWNGGRGSSYNSPLHF	TGTGCCTGGAATGGGGGCAGAGGGAGCTCCTATAATTCACCCCTCCACTTT
NA	TRBV4-1	TRBJ2-7	TRBD1	CASSTRQGPYEQYF	TGCGCCAGCAGCACCCGACAGGGGCCCTACGAGCAGTACTTC
NA	TRBV3-1	TRBJ2-3	TRBD2	CASSQIPLAGTRTDTQYF	TGTGCCAGCAGCCAAATCCCCCTTGCCGGGACTAGGACAGATACGCAGTATTTT
many	TRBV5-1	TRBJ2-6	NA	CASSLDISGANVLTF	TGTGCCAGCAGCCTCGATATCTCTGGGGCCAACGTCCTGACTTTC
many	TRBV11-2	TRBJ1-6	NA	CASSLLDRRYNSPLHF	TGTGCCAGCAGCTTATTAGACAGAAGATATAATTCACCCCTCCACTTT
many	TRBV10-3	TRBJ2-3	NA	CAISDPGSEDTQYF	TGTGCCATCAGTGACCCAGGTTCGGAAGATACGCAGTATTTT
NA	TRBV14	TRBJ2-1	NA	CASSQDPRWLAPGSYNEQFF	TGTGCCAGCAGCCAAGATCCCCGCTGGTTAGCGCCGGGCTCCTACAATGAGCAGTTCTTC
NA	TRBV3-1	TRBJ1-2	NA	CASSQGLGGNGYTF	TGTGCCAGCAGCCAAGGCCTGGGTGGCAATGGCTACACCTTC
NA	TRBV7-2	TRBJ2-3	NA	CASSLWAATADTQYF	TGTGCCAGCAGCTTATGGGCGGCGACAGCAGATACGCAGTATTTT
NA	TRBV7-8	TRBJ2-1	NA	CASSPGIFSYNEQFF	TGTGCCAGCAGCCCCGGAATTTTCTCCTACAATGAGCAGTTCTTC
few	TRBV5-1	TRBJ2-5	TRBD2	CASSLEAVLAGGDETQYF	TGCGCCAGCAGCTTGGAGGCGGTACTAGCGGGAGGGGATGAGACCCAGTACTTC
NA	TRBV7-6	TRBJ2-3	TRBD2	CASSLNRGTSGTTDTQYF	TGTGCCAGCAGCCTAAATAGAGGGACTAGCGGAACCACAGATACGCAGTATTTT
few	TRBV6-6	TRBJ1-2	NA	CASSYGAGTTYGYTF	TGTGCCAGCAGTTACGGGGCCGGGACTACGTACGGCTACACCTTC
few	TRBV29-1	TRBJ2-7	NA	CSADGETYNEQYF	TGCAGCGCCGACGGGGAAACCTACAATGAGCAGTACTTC
NA	TRBV3-1	TRBJ2-1	TRBD2	CASSPGTSGRLNNGQFF	TGTGCCAGCAGCCCTGGGACTAGCGGGAGGTTAAACAATGGGCAGTTCTTC
NA	TRBV12-3/TRBV12-4	TRBJ1-4	NA	CASKVNEKLFF	TGTGCCAGCAAAGTTAATGAAAAACTGTTTTTT
NA	TRBV5-1	TRBJ2-5	NA	CASSEGHGQETQYF	TGCGCCAGCAGCGAGGGACACGGTCAAGAGACCCAGTACTTC
NA	TRBV5-1	TRBJ2-7	TRBD1	CASSSRDRGEEQYF	TGCGCCAGCAGCAGCCGGGACAGGGGCGAAGAGCAGTACTTC
few	TRBV7-9	TRBJ2-7	NA	CASSLGQLVGEQYF	TGTGCCAGCAGCTTAGGCCAACTAGTTGGGGAGCAGTACTTC
NA	TRBV4-1	TRBJ2-1	NA	CASSQMAGRYNEQFF	TGCGCCAGCAGCCAAATGGCGGGAAGGTACAACGAGCAGTTCTTC
few	TRBV10-1	TRBJ2-5	NA	CASSESLRVETQYF	TGCGCCAGCAGTGAGTCTTTGCGGGTCGAGACCCAGTACTTC
NA	TRBV4-3	TRBJ2-2	NA	CASSRDHITGELFF	TGCGCCAGCAGCCGGGATCATATAACCGGGGAGCTGTTTTTT
NA	TRBV28	TRBJ1-1	NA	CASSPSKTGVPTAFF	TGTGCCAGCAGCCCAAGTAAAACGGGGGTCCCTACCGCTTTCTTT
few	TRBV7-6	TRBJ2-5	NA	CASSLRARRPETQYF	TGTGCCAGCAGCTTAAGGGCTAGAAGGCCAGAGACCCAGTACTTC
NA	TRBV20-1	TRBJ2-7	TRBD2	CSAPRPGTSGSYEQYF	TGCAGTGCTCCCCGCCCGGGGACTAGCGGCTCCTACGAGCAGTACTTC
NA	TRBV28	TRBJ2-4	NA	CASSSGVKNIQYF	TGTGCCAGCAGTTCCGGGGTCAAAAACATTCAGTACTTC
NA	TRBV29-1	TRBJ2-5	NA	CSVGEVKETQYF	TGCAGCGTTGGAGAGGTGAAAGAGACCCAGTACTTC
few	TRBV6-2/TRBV6-3	TRBJ2-5	NA	CASRDHRVRETQYF	TGTGCCAGCAGGGATCACAGGGTGAGAGAGACCCAGTACTTC
few	TRBV4-2	TRBJ2-7	NA	CASSQDLPLGPGGEQYF	TGTGCCAGCAGCCAAGACCTCCCCTTGGGGCCCGGGGGCGAGCAGTACTTC
NA	TRBV7-9	TRBJ1-5	NA	CASSLDLTANQPQHF	TGTGCCAGCAGCTTAGATCTCACTGCCAATCAGCCCCAGCATTTT
NA	TRBV3-1	TRBJ2-1	NA	CASSQDPSWETYNEQFF	TGTGCCAGCAGCCAAGATCCTTCGTGGGAAACATACAATGAGCAGTTCTTC
NA	TRBV7-9	TRBJ1-4	NA	CASNKGLGSEKLFF	TGTGCCAGCAACAAAGGACTTGGGTCTGAAAAACTGTTTTTT
NA	TRBV14	TRBJ2-1	NA	CASSHWGSGYNEQFF	TGTGCCAGCAGCCACTGGGGTAGCGGATACAATGAGCAGTTCTTC
NA	TRBV7-9	TRBJ2-7	NA	CASRRTDYEQYF	TGTGCCAGCAGGCGTACGGACTACGAGCAGTACTTC
NA	TRBV7-8	TRBJ1-6	NA	CASSLEGVTSPLHF	TGTGCCAGCAGCTTAGAGGGTGTTACCTCACCCCTCCACTTT